One sample yielded the 26 T cell receptor beta chains listed below, sequenced in a study of blood T cell repertoires in COVID-19. TCRdb's copy holds only in-frame clones and misses some; the assay was immunoSEQ multiplex PCR. The sample has 85,000 to 130,000 clones, 75% to 85% seen once. The specimen sequenced was peripheral blood. The receptors were sampled from a man older than 75 with COVID-19, enrolled during active disease.

The rearrangement joins TRBV15 to TRBJ1-2; D gene ambiguous. Germline CDR1 is LNHNV and CDR2 is YYDKDF (reference sequence). There are 13 residues in the CDR3. V lost 4 bases and J 2 bases, leaving 8 bases between the germline ends. CDR3 nucleotide sequence: TGTGCCACCAGCACAGGAAAGAACTATGGCTACACCTTC. It encodes CATSTGKNYGYTF.

The V call is TRBV27, the J call TRBJ2-3, with TRBD2 identical over 14 bases. Germline V CDR1 and CDR2: MNHEY, SMNVEV (reference sequence). The trim removed 4 bases at V and 9 bases at J, leaving 6 bases unmatched. The CDR3 runs 15 residues. CDR3: CASSSGLAGGRTQYF. CDR3 nucleotides: TGTGCCAGCAGTTCAGGACTAGCGGGAGGTCGCACGCAGTATTTT.

For the CDR3, the DNA is TGTGCCAGCAGAGGGATTTGGGGCAGGGCAGCCAAAAACATTCAGTACTTC. It codes for CASRGIWGRAAKNIQYF. The chain has TRBV7-9 and TRBJ2-4, with D possibly matching TRBD1 (5 bases). Germline lookup yields CDR1 SEHNR and CDR2 FQNEAQ (reference sequence). V lost 6 bases to trimming and J lost 0 bases, with 18 bases between them. This CDR3 is 17 amino acids long.

The chain links TRBV5-6 to TRBJ1-5; a possible D gene is TRBD1 (6 bases). Trimming took off 2 bases at V and 3 bases at J, with 9 bases between the two ends. This CDR3 spans 14 amino acids. Germline values: CDR1 SGHDT, CDR2 YYEEEE. CDR3 sequence reads: CASSFQGTNQPQHF. The CDR3, as DNA: TGTGCCAGCAGCTTTCAGGGGACCAATCAGCCCCAGCATTTT.

For this clone: Compared with germline, one end of the junction differs, possibly owing to a read error. CDR3 loop: CASSAGGQYQGPEDTQYF. CDR3 nucleotide sequence: TGTGCCAGCAGCGCCGGGGGACAGTACCAAGGGCCCGAAGATACCCAGTACTTC. This rearrangement joins TRBV9 to TRBJ2-5; perhaps TRBD1 as D (7 bases). Germline V gene sequence: CDR1 SGDLS, CDR2 YYNGEE. This CDR3 spans 18 amino acids.

Relative to its sample, this clone is medium-sized. This chain links TRBV19 with TRBJ2-1; weak D call: TRBD1 (5 bases). The CDR3 has 14 residues. The V gene lost 8 bases and the J gene lost 0 bases, with 11 bases spanning the gap. Germline V gene data show CDR1 as LNHDA and CDR2 as SQIVND (reference sequence). The CDR3 reads CASHSGYSYNEQFF. CDR3 bases: TGTGCCAGTCACTCAGGGTACTCCTACAATGAGCAGTTCTTC.

This chain uses TRBV9 with TRBJ2-7, with D tentatively TRBD1 (5 bases). The CDR3 contains 14 residues. Germline assignment: CDR1 SGDLS and CDR2 YYNGEE. V lost 0 bases and J lost 0, with 7 bases in between. The CDR3 sequence is CASSVGQRSYEQYF. The CDR3 region has the DNA TGTGCCAGCAGCGTAGGACAGCGCTCCTACGAGCAGTACTTC. Drawing the rest from reference TRBV9 and TRBJ2-7, the complete variable domain is DSGVTQTPKHLITATGQRVTLRCSPRSGDLSVYWYQQSLDQGLQFLIQYYNGEERAKGNILERFSAQQFPDLHSELNLSSLELGDSALYFCASSVGQRSYEQYFGPGTRLTVT.

This sequence joins TRBV11-2 and TRBJ1-3; D ambiguous. V lost 1 base, J lost 0 bases, and 10 bases lay in between. CDR1 is SGHAT and CDR2 is FQNNGV in the germline V gene. This CDR3 spans 16 amino acids. CDR3 region: CASSLVNGLSGNTIYF. CDR3 nucleotide sequence: TGTGCCAGCAGCTTAGTTAACGGACTCTCTGGAAACACCATATATTTT.

V usage is TRBV20-1 and J usage is TRBJ1-6; D gene uncertain. The germline CDR1 and CDR2 sequences are DFQATT and SNEGSKA (reference sequence). Between the trimmed V and J ends, which lost 3 bases and 7 bases, there was a span of 10 bases. The CDR3 runs to 13 residues. CDR3 region: CSASPSSNSPLHF. In nucleotides, the CDR3 is TGCAGTGCTAGTCCCAGTTCCAATTCACCCCTCCACTTT.

The J gene is TRBJ2-7, the V gene TRBV7-3; a possible D gene is TRBD1 (5 bases). This CDR3 has 13 amino acids. V was cut by 2 bases and J by 2 bases, with 7 bases left in between. Per the germline V gene, CDR1 is SGHTA and CDR2 is FQGTGA. The CDR3 reads CASSLGATYEQYF. The CDR3 region has the DNA TGTGCCAGCAGCTTAGGGGCCACCTACGAGCAGTACTTC.

The chain links TRBV27 to TRBJ2-4; D is perhaps TRBD1 (6 bases). V lost 2 bases, J lost 3 bases, and 17 bases lay in between. CDR1 and CDR2 from the germline V gene are MNHEY and SMNVEV (reference sequence). The CDR3 covers 17 residues. DNA for the CDR3: TGTGCCAGCAGTTTAGTGGCCCTACAGGGCGGCAAAAACATTCAGTACTTC. This gives the protein CASSLVALQGGKNIQYF.

V gene TRBV24-1 combines with J gene TRBJ1-1; TRBD1 might be the D (5 bases). Germline CDR1 reads KGHDR; CDR2 reads SFDVKD. Trimming stripped 7 bases from V and 0 bases from J, with 8 bases between. The CDR3 has 13 residues. The CDR3 bases are TGTGCCACCAGAGACAGAATGAACACTGAAGCTTTCTTT. Amino acids: CATRDRMNTEAFF.

The V gene is TRBV24-1, the J gene TRBJ1-2, with 7 bases matching TRBD1. The germline CDR1 and CDR2 sequences are KGHDR and SFDVKD. This CDR3 region has 14 residues. V shed 7 bases, J shed 4 bases, and the junction held 8 bases outside the gene matches. The CDR3 sequence is CATSQGGAGYGYTF. DNA for the CDR3: TGTGCCACCAGCCAAGGGGGCGCGGGCTATGGCTACACCTTC.

This chain uses TRBV5-1 with TRBJ1-2; D ambiguous. CDR1 is SGHRS and CDR2 is YFSETQ in the germline V gene. The CDR3 sequence is 14 residues long. Trimming removed 0 bases at V and 6 bases at J, with 12 bases between. The CDR3 reads CASSLAKESDGYTF. The CDR3 DNA follows: TGCGCCAGCAGCTTGGCCAAGGAGTCAGATGGCTACACCTTC.

The chain links TRBV30 to TRBJ1-1; no clear D gene. The CDR3 runs to 14 residues. Per the germline V gene, CDR1 is GTSNPN and CDR2 is SVGIG (reference sequence). V gave up 0 bases and J gave up 7 bases, with 15 bases separating them. The CDR3 sequence is CAWSVLGGVGEAFF. CDR3 coding DNA: TGTGCCTGGAGTGTACTGGGAGGAGTAGGTGAAGCTTTCTTT.

This sequence joins TRBV7-3 and TRBJ2-2; tentatively, D is TRBD2 (5 bases). CDR1 is SGHTA and CDR2 is FQGTGA in the germline V gene. The CDR3 is 16 amino acids. V was pared by 5 bases and J by 0 bases, with 13 bases between. CDR3 sequence: CASSPVARSNTGELFF. In DNA form, the CDR3 reads TGTGCCAGCAGCCCTGTAGCGCGTTCGAACACCGGGGAGCTGTTTTTT.

CDR3 amino acids: CASSHTGTDDNYGYTF. The CDR3 DNA follows: TGTGCCAGCAGCCACACCGGGACAGACGATAACTATGGCTACACCTTC. The chain employs TRBV7-9 and TRBJ1-2; 7 bases align to TRBD1. Per the germline V gene, CDR1 is SEHNR and CDR2 is FQNEAQ (reference sequence). CDR3 length: 16 amino acids. V lost 5 bases and J lost 1; bases outside the gene matches: 10.

This rearrangement joins TRBV28 to TRBJ2-1; D not resolved. This CDR3 spans 16 amino acids. Germline V gene lookup returns CDR1 MDHEN and CDR2 SYDVKM. V dropped 3 bases and J dropped 9 bases, with 21 bases sitting between them. DNA for the CDR3: TGTGCCAGCAGTTTGCGGTTTACGGTGGTGGGTAGTGAGCAGTTCTTC. Translating it yields CASSLRFTVVGSEQFF.

The chain joins TRBV6-6 to TRBJ2-2; D not resolved. This CDR3 comprises 13 residues. Trimming took 2 bases from V and 5 from J, leaving 6 bases between them. Germline-derived CDR1 and CDR2 are MNHNY and SVGAGI (reference sequence). The CDR3 is CASSYARTGELFF. DNA for the CDR3: TGTGCCAGCAGTTACGCCCGGACCGGGGAGCTGTTTTTT.

This clone was found many times. The chain uses TRBV29-1 and TRBJ2-1; 11 bases fit TRBD2. V shed 1 base, J shed 7 bases, and the junction held 18 bases outside the gene matches. CDR1 and CDR2 from the germline V gene are SQVTM and ANQGSEA. CDR3 size: 19 residues. The CDR3 loop is CSVEGYVGTSGGWGNEQFF. The DNA of the CDR3 is TGCAGCGTTGAAGGATACGTTGGTACTAGCGGGGGCTGGGGTAATGAGCAGTTCTTC.

The V and J genes are TRBV5-1 and TRBJ2-2; 12 positions agree with TRBD2. V was clipped by 2 bases and J by 0 bases; unmatched bases: 5. Germline CDR1 and CDR2: SGHRS and YFSETQ. There are 18 residues in the CDR3. CDR3 DNA sequence: TGCGCCAGCAGCTTAGGACTAGCGGGAACCACGAACACCGGGGAGCTGTTTTTT. Amino acid sequence: CASSLGLAGTTNTGELFF.

V and J are TRBV19 and TRBJ1-6, with D possibly TRBD1 on 6 matching bases. There are 17 residues in the CDR3. V shed 3 bases and J shed 0 bases, with 12 bases lying between them. Germline CDR1 and CDR2: LNHDA and SQIVND (reference sequence). The CDR3 is CASSMDSISSYNSPLHF. The DNA for the CDR3 is TGTGCCAGTAGTATGGACAGTATTAGCTCCTATAATTCACCCCTCCACTTT.

The rearrangement links TRBV18 to TRBJ1-2; 7 positions match TRBD1. The germline V gene has CDR1 KGHSH and CDR2 LQKENI. The CDR3 has 12 residues. With 3 bases clipped from V and 7 bases from J, the junction kept 2 bases outside the gene matches. The CDR3 coding sequence is TGTGCCAGCTCACCCGACAGGGTTGGCTACACCTTC. Amino acid sequence: CASSPDRVGYTF.

This clone was found once. The rearrangement joins TRBV12-5 to TRBJ1-2; D call uncertain. CDR3 size: 13 residues. Trimming cost V 1 base and J 9 bases, with 12 bases left between them. CDR1 is LGHNT and CDR2 is FRNRAP in the germline V gene. CDR3 sequence (DNA): TGTGCTAGTGGTTTGGGAGGGATTCTGAGCTACACCTTC. Encoded protein: CASGLGGILSYTF. The full variable domain, with the rest looked up from reference TRBV12-5 and TRBJ1-2, is DARVTQTPRHKVTEMGQEVTMRCQPILGHNTVFWYRQTMMQGLELLAYFRNRAPLDDSGMPKDRFSAEMPDATLATLKIQPSEPRDSAVYFCASGLGGILSYTFGSGTRLTVV.

The CDR3 region is CASRLDGNYGYTF. The CDR3 DNA follows: TGTGCCAGCAGACTAGACGGTAACTATGGCTACACCTTC. The chain links TRBV6-5 to TRBJ1-2; no firm D call. CDR1 is MNHEY, CDR2 SVGAGI, per germline. V lost 6 bases to trimming and J lost 1 base, with 9 bases between them. There are 13 residues in the CDR3.

The chain uses TRBV5-1 and TRBJ2-6; TRBD2 agrees at 10 bases. The CDR3 sequence is 18 residues long. V was clipped by 5 bases and J by 0 bases; unmatched bases: 8. From germline, CDR1 is SGHRS and CDR2 YFSETQ. This chain's CDR3 is CASRARLAGSSGANVLTF. CDR3 bases: TGCGCCAGCAGGGCCCGACTAGCGGGCAGCTCTGGGGCCAACGTCCTGACTTTC.